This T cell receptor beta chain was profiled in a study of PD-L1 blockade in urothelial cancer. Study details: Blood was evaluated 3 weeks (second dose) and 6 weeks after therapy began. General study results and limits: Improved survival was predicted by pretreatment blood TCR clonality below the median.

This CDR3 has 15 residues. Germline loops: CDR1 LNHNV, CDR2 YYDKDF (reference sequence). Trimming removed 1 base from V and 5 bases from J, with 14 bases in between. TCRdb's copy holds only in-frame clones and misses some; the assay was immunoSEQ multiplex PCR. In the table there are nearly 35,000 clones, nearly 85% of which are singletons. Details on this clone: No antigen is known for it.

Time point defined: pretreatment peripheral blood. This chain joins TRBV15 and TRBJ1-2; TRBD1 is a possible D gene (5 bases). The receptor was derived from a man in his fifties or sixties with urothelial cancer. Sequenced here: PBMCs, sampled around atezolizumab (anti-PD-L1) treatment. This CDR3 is CATSRGRGGEYGYTF. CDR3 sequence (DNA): TGTGCCACCAGCAGAGGTCGTGGGGGGGAGTATGGCTACACCTTC. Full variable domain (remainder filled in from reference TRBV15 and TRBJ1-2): DAMVIQNPRYQVTQFGKPVTLSCSQTLNHNVMYWYQQKSSQAPKLLFHYYDKDFNNEADTPDNFQSRRPNTSFCFLDIRSPGLGDTAMYLCATSRGRGGEYGYTFGSGTRLTVV.